The 3 T cell receptor beta chains reported below all come from one sample, sequenced in a study of blood T cell repertoires in COVID-19. Repertoires were generated with immunoSEQ multiplex PCR, while TCRdb's copy carries only in-frame clones and drops some. Here the sample spans 86,000 or so clones, around nine tenths being singletons. The sequenced material came from peripheral blood. The receptors derive from a man in his fifties or sixties with active or convalescent COVID-19.

The rearrangement links TRBV18 to TRBJ2-1; D unresolved. From germline, CDR1 is KGHSH and CDR2 LQKENI. The CDR3 spans 17 residues. Trimming took off 0 bases at V and 6 bases at J, with 18 bases between the two ends. The CDR3 loop reads CASSPPPAVVRSNEQFF. The CDR3 coding sequence is TGTGCCAGCTCACCACCCCCCGCGGTGGTTCGTAGCAATGAGCAGTTCTTC. The full variable domain, rest sourced from reference TRBV18 and TRBJ2-1, is NAGVMQNPRHLVRRRGQEARLRCSPMKGHSHVYWYRQLPEEGLKFMVYLQKENIIDESGMPKERFSAEFPKEGPSILRIQQVVRGDSAAYFCASSPPPAVVRSNEQFFGPGTRLTVL.

This chain joins TRBV19 and TRBJ1-5; 7 bases agree with TRBD1. This CDR3 contains 15 residues. Germline lookup yields CDR1 LNHDA and CDR2 SQIVND (reference sequence). J gave up 1 base and V 7 bases, and 7 bases lay outside the gene matches. The CDR3 loop reads CASIDRGLSNQPQHF. CDR3 nucleotide sequence: TGTGCCAGTATCGATAGGGGGCTCAGCAATCAGCCCCAGCATTTT.

V and J are TRBV6-5 and TRBJ2-7, with D uncertain. Trimming shortened V by 10 bases and J by 0 bases, and 13 bases separated the two germline ends. CDR1 and CDR2 from the germline V gene are MNHEY and SVGAGI. The CDR3 is 13 residues long. The CDR3 loop reads CAIKSLSSYEQYV. For the CDR3, the DNA is TGTGCCATCAAGAGCTTGAGCTCCTACGAGCAGTACGTC.